This T cell receptor beta chain was recovered during a study of T-cell memory formation after mild COVID-19. TCRdb processed the 5' RACE reads anew with MiXCR; each CDR3 protein has one entry. The sample has fewer than 700,000 distinct CDR3 sequences; 18% are singletons. J lost 2 bases, V lost 4 bases, and 14 bases had no gene match. The germline V gene has CDR1 KGHDR and CDR2 SFDVKD. This CDR3 comprises 19 residues. V is TRBV24-1 and J is TRBJ2-3; TRBD2 aligns across 10 bases. Sequencing was done on a sample of PBMCs or a T cell subset sorted from them (not recorded which). The clonotype originates from an adult woman who had mild COVID-19 (a few samples of this study predate the infection). Cell type and time point are not known. The CDR3 is CATSDVQLATSGYTDTQYF. CDR3 nucleotide sequence: TGTGCCACCAGTGACGTTCAGCTCGCGACTAGCGGGTACACAGATACGCAGTATTTT.